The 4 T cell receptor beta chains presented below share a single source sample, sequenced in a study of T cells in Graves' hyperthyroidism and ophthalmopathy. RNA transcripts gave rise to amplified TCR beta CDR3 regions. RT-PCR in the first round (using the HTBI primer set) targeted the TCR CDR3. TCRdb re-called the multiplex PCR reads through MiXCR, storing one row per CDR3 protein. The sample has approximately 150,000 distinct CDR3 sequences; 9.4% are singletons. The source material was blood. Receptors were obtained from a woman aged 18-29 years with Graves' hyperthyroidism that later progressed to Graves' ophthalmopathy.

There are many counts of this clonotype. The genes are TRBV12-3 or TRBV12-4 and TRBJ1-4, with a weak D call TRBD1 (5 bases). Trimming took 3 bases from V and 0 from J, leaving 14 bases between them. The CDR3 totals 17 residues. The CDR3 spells CASSFGDRAATNEKLFF. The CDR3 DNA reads TGTGCCAGCAGTTTCGGTGACAGAGCCGCAACTAATGAAAAACTGTTTTTT.

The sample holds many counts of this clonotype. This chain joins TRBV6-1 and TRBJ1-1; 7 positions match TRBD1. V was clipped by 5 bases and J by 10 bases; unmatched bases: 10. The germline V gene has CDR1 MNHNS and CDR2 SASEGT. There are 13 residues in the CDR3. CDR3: CASSRLGQVGAFF. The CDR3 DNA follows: TGTGCCAGCAGTCGCCTCGGACAGGTTGGAGCTTTCTTT.

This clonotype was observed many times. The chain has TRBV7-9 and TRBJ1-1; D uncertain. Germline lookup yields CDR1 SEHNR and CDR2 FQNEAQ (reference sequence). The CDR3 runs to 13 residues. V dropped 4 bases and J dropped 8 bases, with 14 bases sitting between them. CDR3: CASSSREAPEAFF. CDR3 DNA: TGTGCCAGCAGCTCTAGGGAGGCGCCAGAAGCTTTCTTT. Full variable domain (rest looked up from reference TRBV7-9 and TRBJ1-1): DTGVSQNPRHKITKRGQNVTFRCDPISEHNRLYWYRQTLGQGPEFLTYFQNEAQLEKSRLLSDRFSAERPKGSFSTLEIQRTEQGDSAMYLCASSSREAPEAFFGQGTRLTVV.

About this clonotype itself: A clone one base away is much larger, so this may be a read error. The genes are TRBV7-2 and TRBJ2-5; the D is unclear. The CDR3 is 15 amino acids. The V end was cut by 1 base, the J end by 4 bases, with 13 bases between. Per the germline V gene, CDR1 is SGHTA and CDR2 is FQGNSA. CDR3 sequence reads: CASSLVDGIRETQYF. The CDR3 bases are TGTGCCAGCAGCTTAGTAGACGGAATCCGAGAGACCCAGTACTTC.